What follows are 8 T cell receptor beta chains derived from one specimen sequenced in a study of T cell responses to AZD1222 COVID-19 vaccine. Only in-frame clones appear in the TCRdb table, and some are missing; sequencing was by immunoSEQ multiplex PCR. The sample records some 170,000 clones, approximately 94% being singletons. The specimen comprised peripheral blood, sampled 28 days after the second AZD1222 dose. The receptors were sampled from an adult who received the AZD1222 COVID-19 vaccine.

The chain carries TRBV5-5 and TRBJ2-7, with 8 nucleotides matching TRBD1. The CDR3 length is 14 residues. The V gene end was trimmed by 6 bases and the J gene end by 2 bases; junction bases not matched to a gene: 7. Germline assignment: CDR1 SGHKS and CDR2 YYEKEE (reference sequence). CDR3 loop: CASNRGQAAYEQYF. The CDR3, as DNA: TGTGCCAGCAACCGGGGACAGGCCGCCTACGAGCAGTACTTC.

The genes are TRBV3-1 (or the pseudogene TRBV3-2) and TRBJ1-5, with D possibly matching TRBD1 (6 bases). The V gene's germline CDR1 is LGHDT and CDR2 YNNKEL (reference sequence). Trimming shortened V by 3 bases and J by 7 bases, and 22 bases separated the two germline ends. This CDR3 is 17 amino acids long. The CDR3 DNA reads as TGTGCCAGCAGCCACCCGAGAATGACAGGTGGATGGCAGCCCCAGCATTTT. Encoded protein: CASSHPRMTGGWQPQHF.

The chain links TRBV18 to TRBJ1-3; D perhaps matches TRBD1 (5 bases). The CDR3 sequence is 15 residues long. V was pared by 5 bases and J by 0 bases, with 11 bases between. The germline gives CDR1 KGHSH, CDR2 LQKENI. The CDR3 spells CASSGDRDSGNTIYF. CDR3 bases: TGTGCCAGCTCAGGGGACCGAGACTCTGGAAACACCATATATTTT.

V gene TRBV12-5 combines with J gene TRBJ1-3; D is perhaps TRBD1 (5 bases). Germline CDR1 LGHNT, CDR2 FRNRAP. Trimming left V 5 bases short and J 0 bases short, with 8 bases between. The CDR3 totals 14 residues. The CDR3 DNA sequence: TGTGCTAGTGGTATAGGACACTCTGGAAACACCATATATTTT. This gives the protein CASGIGHSGNTIYF.

V and J are TRBV3-1 (or the pseudogene TRBV3-2) and TRBJ2-4, with 7 bases lining up with TRBD1. Trimming removed 4 bases from V and 1 base from J; junction bases left unmatched: 4. The CDR3 runs to 15 residues. Germline V gene data show CDR1 as LGHDT and CDR2 as YNNKEL (reference sequence). This CDR3 is CASSPLGQAKNIQYF. The CDR3 DNA follows: TGTGCCAGCAGCCCCTTGGGACAGGCCAAAAACATTCAGTACTTC.

This sequence joins TRBV4-2 and TRBJ2-1; no definite D call. V lost 5 bases to trimming and J lost 7 bases, with 9 bases between them. This CDR3 comprises 12 residues. Germline lookup yields CDR1 LGHNA and CDR2 YNFKEQ. The CDR3 spells CASSSASNEQFF. For the CDR3, the DNA is TGTGCCAGCAGCTCAGCTAGTAATGAGCAGTTCTTC.

V gene TRBV18 combines with J gene TRBJ2-6; the D gene is possibly TRBD1 (5 bases). Germline assignment: CDR1 KGHSH and CDR2 LQKENI. This CDR3 contains 17 residues. The germline V and J ends were trimmed by 3 bases and 3 bases, with 15 bases remaining between them. The CDR3 nucleotides read TGTGCCAGCTCACCCACTGAAGAAGGGGTTGGGGCCAACGTCCTGACTTTC. Translation: CASSPTEEGVGANVLTF. Together with reference TRBV18 and TRBJ2-6, the CDR3 gives the full variable domain: NAGVMQNPRHLVRRRGQEARLRCSPMKGHSHVYWYRQLPEEGLKFMVYLQKENIIDESGMPKERFSAEFPKEGPSILRIQQVVRGDSAAYFCASSPTEEGVGANVLTFGAGSRLTVL.

J is TRBJ1-2 and V is TRBV6-1; D not certain. V was shortened by 5 bases and J by 0 bases, with 7 bases between the two germline ends. The CDR3 is made up of 13 amino acids. The germline V gene encodes CDR1 MNHNS and CDR2 SASEGT. In DNA, the CDR3 is TGTGCCAGCAGTAGGAACACTAACTATGGCTACACCTTC. This gives the protein CASSRNTNYGYTF.